The 10 T cell receptor beta chains reported below all come from one sample, sequenced in a study of blood T cell repertoires in COVID-19. The protocol was immunoSEQ multiplex PCR, while the TCRdb copy is restricted to in-frame clones and leaves out a portion. This repertoire shows roughly 260,000 clones, around nine tenths found once; its top ten account for approximately 2%. The material sequenced was peripheral blood. All receptors derive from a woman in her 40s who had recovered from COVID-19.

The rearrangement joins TRBV5-8 to TRBJ1-1; D uncertain. The V gene lost 2 bases and the J gene lost 5 bases, with 19 bases spanning the gap. In germline, CDR1 is SGHTS, CDR2 YDEGEE. The CDR3 has 16 amino acids. The CDR3 bases are TGTGCCAGCAGCTTCGGGTTCGTCTTTGGAGATACTGAAGCTTTCTTT. Its translation: CASSFGFVFGDTEAFF.

This clone has just one count. The chain has TRBV6-5 and TRBJ1-4, with D possibly matching TRBD1 (5 bases). Germline V gene sequence: CDR1 MNHEY, CDR2 SVGAGI. This CDR3 contains 14 residues. The V end was cut by 4 bases, the J end by 8 bases, with 14 bases between. The chain's CDR3 is CASSSRQGREKLFF. The CDR3 coding sequence is TGTGCCAGCAGTTCCCGGCAGGGTAGGGAAAAACTGTTTTTT.

This clone has at least ten counts. The rearrangement uses TRBV9 and TRBJ1-2; possibly TRBD1 for D (5 bases). The CDR3 is 17 amino acids. Germline values: CDR1 SGDLS, CDR2 YYNGEE. Trimming removed 0 bases from V and 6 bases from J, with 21 bases in between. CDR3: CASSVGDSRVSIHGYTF. DNA for the CDR3: TGTGCCAGCAGCGTAGGGGATAGCAGGGTGTCTATCCATGGCTACACCTTC. Looking up the rest from reference TRBV9 and TRBJ1-2 gives the full variable domain: DSGVTQTPKHLITATGQRVTLRCSPRSGDLSVYWYQQSLDQGLQFLIQYYNGEERAKGNILERFSAQQFPDLHSELNLSSLELGDSALYFCASSVGDSRVSIHGYTFGSGTRLTVV.

The chain couples TRBV5-1 to TRBJ2-2; D gene ambiguous. Trimming removed 2 bases at V and 5 bases at J, with 4 bases between. CDR3 length: 12 amino acids. Germline CDR1 is SGHRS and CDR2 is YFSETQ. CDR3 in DNA: TGCGCCAGCAGCTTTTCTACCGGGGAGCTGTTTTTT. Translation gives CASSFSTGELFF.

The chain combines TRBV2 with TRBJ2-2; D is perhaps TRBD2 (6 bases). V lost 3 bases and J lost 6, with 14 bases in between. The CDR3 is 15 residues long. CDR1 is SNHLY, CDR2 FYNNEI, per germline. The CDR3 region has the DNA TGTGCCAGCAGTGAGCGGGTCCCGGGGGCCGGGGAGCTGTTTTTT. It yields the protein CASSERVPGAGELFF.

The sample holds a few counts of this clone. The chain carries TRBV7-9 and TRBJ2-1; 15 bases fit TRBD2. J was trimmed by 6 bases and V by 5 bases; bases with no gene match: 5. This CDR3 is built from 16 residues. The V gene's germline CDR1 is SEHNR and CDR2 FQNEAQ (reference sequence). The CDR3 DNA sequence: TGTGCCAGCAGCCGGGGACTAGCGGGAGGCGTCAATGAGCAGTTCTTC. It specifies CASSRGLAGGVNEQFF.

This chain uses TRBV24-1 with TRBJ1-2, with a possible D match to TRBD1 (5 bases). Trimming stripped 0 bases from V and 2 bases from J, with 6 bases between. The CDR3 runs to 14 residues. CDR1 is KGHDR and CDR2 is SFDVKD in the germline V gene. CDR3 nucleotides: TGTGCCACCAGTGATTTGCACAGGAACTATGGCTACACCTTC. It encodes CATSDLHRNYGYTF.

The V and J genes are TRBV19 and TRBJ2-7, with D possibly being TRBD2 (6 bases). The CDR3 length is 14 residues. Trimming left V 3 bases short and J 7 bases short, with 16 bases between. Germline assignment: CDR1 LNHDA and CDR2 SQIVND (reference sequence). This CDR3 is CASSITGLLGEQYF. CDR3 bases: TGTGCCAGTAGTATTACGGGACTCCTGGGGGAGCAGTACTTC.

The rearrangement uses TRBV2 and TRBJ1-4; D gene uncertain. CDR1 is SNHLY, CDR2 FYNNEI, per germline. The CDR3 has 11 residues. V lost 6 bases to trimming and J lost 8 bases, with 7 bases between them. The CDR3 DNA reads as TGTGCCAGCAGCGGGGAGGAAAAACTGTTTTTT. Translating it yields CASSGEEKLFF.

This clone occurred once. The gene calls are TRBV28 and TRBJ2-7; 8 bases are a match to TRBD1. Germline CDR1 reads MDHEN; CDR2 reads SYDVKM. The CDR3 runs 15 residues. V gave up 6 bases and J gave up 3 bases; unmatched junction bases: 10. CDR3 residues: CASSHTGTGLYEQYF. Written as DNA, the CDR3 is TGTGCCAGCAGCCATACCGGGACAGGCCTCTACGAGCAGTACTTC. The entire variable domain, with the rest obtained from reference TRBV28 and TRBJ2-7, is as follows: DVKVTQSSRYLVKRTGEKVFLECVQDMDHENMFWYRQDPGLGLRLIYFSYDVKMKEKGDIPEGYSVSREKKERFSLILESASTNQTSMYLCASSHTGTGLYEQYFGPGTRLTVT.